This T cell receptor (beta chain) was captured by sequencing in a study of regulatory T cells in long-lasting Graves disease. Time point of the sample: persistent/refractory GD, antithyroid drugs over 5 years with positive TRAb. The TCR library used RNA extracted from PBMCs. A volume of approximately 9.8 milliliters of peripheral blood was collected in EDTA tubes. Through Arm-PCR of CDR3 regions and iRepertoire HTBI primers, TCR beta libraries were built. TCRdb ran MiXCR on the multiplex PCR reads and lists one entry per CDR3 protein. The table lists over 650,000 distinct CDR3 sequences, approximately 31% of them singletons. In its sample, this clonotype was seen once. The sample was peripheral blood mononuclear cells (PBMCs), taken when the disease was refractory, from a patient treated with antithyroid drugs. The clonotype was recovered from a female donor with Graves disease.

CDR3 residues: CASSQVRSRAEAFF. DNA for the CDR3: TGTGCCAGCAGCCAAGTCCGCTCCAGGGCAGAAGCTTTCTTT. V gene TRBV3-1 combines with J gene TRBJ1-1, with a weak D call TRBD1 (5 bases). The CDR3 is 14 residues long. The V and J ends lost 1 base and 8 bases respectively, with 14 bases between them. CDR1 LGHDT and CDR2 YNNKEL come from the germline V gene (reference sequence).